These 13 T cell receptor beta chains came from one sample sequenced in a study of beta chain features in type 1 diabetes. The sequenced template was cDNA made from the entire isolated RNA. Produced via immunoSEQ multiplex PCR; TCRdb's table is partial and in-frame only. Among roughly 310,000 clones, more than 9.5% were seen once, and the ten largest hold roughly 0.016%. The sequenced material came from naive CD4+ T cells from blood. Receptor source: a woman in her thirties in good health.

This clone was observed a handful of times. The rearrangement links TRBV5-6 to TRBJ2-1; TRBD2 might be the D (6 bases). Trimming removed 3 bases from V and 6 bases from J, with 10 bases in between. CDR1 is SGHDT and CDR2 is YYEEEE in the germline V gene. The CDR3 length is 13 residues. CDR3 in amino acids: CASSSGTFNEQFF. CDR3 in DNA: TGTGCCAGCAGCTCCGGGACTTTCAATGAGCAGTTCTTC.

The chain recombines TRBV27 with TRBJ2-7, with D possibly TRBD1 on 6 matching bases. This CDR3 has 15 amino acids. Germline V gene data show CDR1 as MNHEY and CDR2 as SMNVEV (reference sequence). Trimming left V 8 bases short and J 0 bases short, with 17 bases between. The CDR3 nucleotides are TGTGCCAGCTCCTCGCGACAGGCCGGCTCCTACGAGCAGTACTTC. The encoded protein is CASSSRQAGSYEQYF.

The chain joins TRBV11-2 to TRBJ1-2; D is possibly TRBD1 (5 bases). CDR3 length: 18 residues. With 6 bases removed from V and 2 bases from J, the gap between germline ends came to 25 bases. Germline lookup yields CDR1 SGHAT and CDR2 FQNNGV. In nucleotides, the CDR3 is TGTGCCAGCAGTTACACCTCAAGCCAGGGAATCGCGAACTATGGCTACACCTTC. Its translation is CASSYTSSQGIANYGYTF.

V and J are TRBV4-3 and TRBJ2-1; 14 bases match TRBD2. After removal of 4 bases from V and 8 bases from J, the junction contained 7 bases not matched to a gene. This CDR3 spans 16 amino acids. CDR1 is LGHNA and CDR2 is YSLEER in the germline V gene. CDR3 amino acids: CASSRKTSGRGDEQFF. CDR3 nucleotide sequence: TGCGCCAGCAGCCGGAAGACTAGCGGGAGGGGCGATGAGCAGTTCTTC.

This clone was observed a handful of times. This rearrangement joins TRBV9 to TRBJ2-3, with 10 bases fitting TRBD2. The CDR3 runs to 16 residues. Germline assignment: CDR1 SGDLS and CDR2 YYNGEE. V trimming: 0 bases; J trimming: 1 base; junction bases outside the gene matches: 2. CDR3 nucleotide sequence: TGTGCCAGCAGCGTAGTGCTAGCGGGGGGCACAGATACGCAGTATTTT. This encodes CASSVVLAGGTDTQYF.

This sequence joins TRBV30 and TRBJ2-5; 11 positions match TRBD2. The assigned J gene may be wrong: the sequence end matches TRBJ2-7 better. The CDR3 length is 14 residues. The V gene's germline CDR1 is GTSNPN and CDR2 SVGIG (reference sequence). The CDR3 spells CAWTPTSGNYEQYF. Here the CDR3 DNA reads TGTGCCTGGACCCCGACTAGCGGGAATTACGAGCAGTACTTC.

This clone has a handful of counts. This sequence joins TRBV5-5 and TRBJ2-1, with unresolved D. V lost 2 bases to trimming and J lost 6 bases, with 12 bases between them. CDR1 and CDR2 from the germline V gene are SGHKS and YYEKEE (reference sequence). CDR3 length equals 14 residues. The DNA for the CDR3 is TGTGCCAGCAGCTTTCTCGCTGGCCCCAATGAGCAGTTCTTC. This encodes CASSFLAGPNEQFF. The variable domain in full, with the rest retrieved from reference TRBV5-5 and TRBJ2-1, is DAGVTQSPTHLIKTRGQQVTLRCSPISGHKSVSWYQQVLGQGPQFIFQYYEKEERGRGNFPDRFSARQFPNYSSELNVNALLLGDSALYLCASSFLAGPNEQFFGPGTRLTVL.

The chain links TRBV19 to TRBJ2-1; D unclear. The CDR3 runs 14 residues. CDR1 is LNHDA and CDR2 is SQIVND in the germline V gene (reference sequence). V was cut by 1 base and J by 7 bases, with 11 bases left in between. This CDR3 is CASSIGAAVNEQFF. For the CDR3, the DNA is TGTGCCAGTAGTATAGGAGCCGCCGTTAATGAGCAGTTCTTC. The full variable domain, its missing parts supplied by reference TRBV19 and TRBJ2-1, is DGGITQSPKYLFRKEGQNVTLSCEQNLNHDAMYWYRQDPGQGLRLIYYSQIVNDFQKGDIAEGYSVSREKKESFPLTVTSAQKNPTAFYLCASSIGAAVNEQFFGPGTRLTVL.

The CDR3 region is CASSPGQESQYF. CDR3 in DNA: TGTGCCAGCTCACCGGGACAGGAGTCTCAGTACTTC. The chain combines TRBV18 with TRBJ2-7; 8 nucleotides line up with TRBD1. The CDR3 loop spans 12 amino acids. Per the germline V gene, CDR1 is KGHSH and CDR2 is LQKENI. Trimming cost V 3 bases and J 10 bases; bases outside gene matches: 5.

This clone showed up just a few times. V gene TRBV5-1 combines with J gene TRBJ2-2, with D tentatively TRBD1 (6 bases). Looked up from germline, CDR1 is SGHRS and CDR2 is YFSETQ. The CDR3 spans 15 residues. The V end lost 2 bases, the J end lost 1 base, and 9 bases lay between the germline ends. The CDR3 region is CASSLTGQNTGELFF. In nucleotides, the CDR3 is TGCGCCAGCAGCTTAACAGGGCAGAACACCGGGGAGCTGTTTTTT.

This clone showed up just a few times. The rearrangement joins TRBV7-2 to TRBJ1-2; tentatively, D is TRBD1 (5 bases). Germline V gene lookup returns CDR1 SGHTA and CDR2 FQGNSA. V was trimmed by 1 base and J by 4 bases, leaving 16 bases between them. The length of the CDR3 is 16 residues. CDR3 in DNA: TGTGCCAGCAGCTTAGTAAAGACAGTTCTCGGCTATGGCTACACCTTC. It translates to CASSLVKTVLGYGYTF. The full variable domain, with the rest looked up from reference TRBV7-2 and TRBJ1-2, is GAGVSQSPSNKVTEKGKDVELRCDPISGHTALYWYRQSLGQGLEFLIYFQGNSAPDKSGLPSDRFSAERTGGSVSTLTIQRTQQEDSAVYLCASSLVKTVLGYGYTFGSGTRLTVV.

This chain links TRBV18 with TRBJ2-4; TRBD1 might be the D (6 bases). Per the germline V gene, CDR1 is KGHSH and CDR2 is LQKENI. The CDR3 has 19 residues. V was pared by 2 bases and J by 9 bases, with 29 bases between. CDR3 sequence reads: CASSPRIKGRDTRGSIQYF. For the CDR3, the DNA is TGTGCCAGCTCACCAAGGATTAAGGGCCGGGACACTAGGGGTAGCATTCAGTACTTC.

The chain joins TRBV9 to TRBJ2-1, with 10 bases identical to TRBD2. V lost 4 bases and J lost 5; bases outside the gene matches: 6. The CDR3 is 15 residues long. The germline CDR1 and CDR2 sequences are SGDLS and YYNGEE. The CDR3 DNA follows: TGTGCCAGCAGCCCCCGGACTAGCGGAGACAATGAGCAGTTCTTC. Its protein is CASSPRTSGDNEQFF.